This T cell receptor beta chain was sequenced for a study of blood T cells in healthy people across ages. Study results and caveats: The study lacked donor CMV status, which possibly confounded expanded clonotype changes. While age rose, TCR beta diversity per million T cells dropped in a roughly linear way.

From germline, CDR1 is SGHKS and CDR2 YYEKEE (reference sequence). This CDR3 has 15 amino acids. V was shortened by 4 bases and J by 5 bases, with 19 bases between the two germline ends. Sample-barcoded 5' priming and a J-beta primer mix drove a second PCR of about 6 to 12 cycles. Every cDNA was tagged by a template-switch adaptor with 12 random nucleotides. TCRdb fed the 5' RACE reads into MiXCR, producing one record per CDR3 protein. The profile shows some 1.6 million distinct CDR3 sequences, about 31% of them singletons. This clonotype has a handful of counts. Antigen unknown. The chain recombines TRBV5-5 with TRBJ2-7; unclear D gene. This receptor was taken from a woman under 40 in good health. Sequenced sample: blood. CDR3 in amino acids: CASSAGRANTHEQYF. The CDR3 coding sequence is TGTGCCAGCAGCGCCGGTAGGGCCAACACACACGAGCAGTACTTC.